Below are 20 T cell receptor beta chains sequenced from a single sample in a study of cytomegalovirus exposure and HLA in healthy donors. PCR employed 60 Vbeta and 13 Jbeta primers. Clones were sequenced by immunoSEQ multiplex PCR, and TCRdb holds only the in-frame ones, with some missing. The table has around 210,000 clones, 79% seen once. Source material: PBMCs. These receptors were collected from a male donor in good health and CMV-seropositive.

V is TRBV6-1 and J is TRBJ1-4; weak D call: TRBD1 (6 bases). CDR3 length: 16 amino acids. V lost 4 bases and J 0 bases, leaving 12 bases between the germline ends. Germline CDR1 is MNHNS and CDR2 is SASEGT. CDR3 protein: CASSANSGATNEKLFF. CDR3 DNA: TGTGCCAGCAGTGCAAATTCAGGGGCAACTAATGAAAAACTGTTTTTT.

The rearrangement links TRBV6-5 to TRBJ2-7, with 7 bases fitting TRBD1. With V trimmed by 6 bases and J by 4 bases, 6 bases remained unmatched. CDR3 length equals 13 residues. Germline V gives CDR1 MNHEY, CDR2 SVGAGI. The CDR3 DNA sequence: TGTGCCAGCAGAACAACAGGGGAATACGAGCAGTACTTC. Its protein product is CASRTTGEYEQYF.

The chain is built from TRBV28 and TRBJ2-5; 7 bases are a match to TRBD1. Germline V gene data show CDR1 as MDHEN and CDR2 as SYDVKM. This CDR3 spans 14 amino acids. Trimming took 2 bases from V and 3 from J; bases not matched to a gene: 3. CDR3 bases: TGTGCCAGCAGTTTAATAGGGACAGAAGAGACCCAGTACTTC. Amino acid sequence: CASSLIGTEETQYF.

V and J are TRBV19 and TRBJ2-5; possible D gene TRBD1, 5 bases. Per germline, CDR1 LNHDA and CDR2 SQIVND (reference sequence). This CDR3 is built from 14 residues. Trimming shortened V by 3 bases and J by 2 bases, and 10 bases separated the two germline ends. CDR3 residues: CASSISGLQETQYF. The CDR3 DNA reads TGTGCCAGTAGTATTTCAGGGCTACAAGAGACCCAGTACTTC.

This CDR3 is CASSSLAGQSEAFF. DNA of the CDR3: TGTGCCAGCAGCTCTCTGGCAGGCCAGTCGGAAGCTTTCTTT. The chain carries TRBV7-9 and TRBJ1-1; D is unresolved. This CDR3 comprises 14 residues. Germline V CDR1 and CDR2: SEHNR, FQNEAQ (reference sequence). Deletions cut 4 bases from V and 8 bases from J, with 17 bases between.

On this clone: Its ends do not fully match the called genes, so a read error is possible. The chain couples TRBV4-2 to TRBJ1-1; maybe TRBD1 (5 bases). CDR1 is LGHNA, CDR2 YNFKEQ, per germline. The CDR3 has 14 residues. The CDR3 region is CASRTGESRTGAFF. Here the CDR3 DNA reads TGTGCCAGCAGGACGGGGGAGAGTAGGACTGGAGCTTTCTTT.

The CDR3: CASSLRVAGDTQYF. CDR3 in DNA: TGTGCCAGCAGTTTACGGGTCGCGGGAGATACGCAGTATTTT. The chain joins TRBV27 to TRBJ2-3, with a possible D match to TRBD2 (5 bases). V was clipped by 2 bases and J by 5 bases, with 11 bases between them. The CDR3 runs to 14 residues. Germline values: CDR1 MNHEY, CDR2 SMNVEV (reference sequence).

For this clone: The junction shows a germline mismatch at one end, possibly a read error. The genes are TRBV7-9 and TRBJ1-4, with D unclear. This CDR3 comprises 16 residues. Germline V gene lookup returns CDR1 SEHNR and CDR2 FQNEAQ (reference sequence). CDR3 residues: CPSSRSMGATNEKLFF. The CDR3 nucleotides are TGTCCCAGCAGCCGATCCATGGGAGCAACTAATGAAAAACTGTTTTTT. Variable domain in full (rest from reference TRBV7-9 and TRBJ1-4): DTGVSQNPRHKITKRGQNVTFRCDPISEHNRLYWYRQTLGQGPEFLTYFQNEAQLEKSRLLSDRFSAERPKGSFSTLEIQRTEQGDSAMYLCPSSRSMGATNEKLFFGSGTQLSVL.

CDR3 sequence reads: CALDGGTGNQPQHF. CDR3 nucleotides: TGTGCCCTGGACGGGGGGACAGGGAATCAGCCCCAGCATTTT. This chain joins TRBV30 and TRBJ1-5; 9 nucleotides align to TRBD1. Germline CDR1 is GTSNPN and CDR2 is SVGIG (reference sequence). Germline trimming cut 8 bases from V and 4 bases from J; bases unmatched to any gene: 9. The CDR3 totals 14 residues.

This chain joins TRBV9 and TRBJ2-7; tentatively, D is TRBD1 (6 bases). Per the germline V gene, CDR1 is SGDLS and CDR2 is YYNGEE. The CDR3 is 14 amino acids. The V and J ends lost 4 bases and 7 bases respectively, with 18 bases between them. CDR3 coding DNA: TGTGCCAGCAGCCCCCTCTCACAGGGATTTGAGCAGTACTTC. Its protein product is CASSPLSQGFEQYF.

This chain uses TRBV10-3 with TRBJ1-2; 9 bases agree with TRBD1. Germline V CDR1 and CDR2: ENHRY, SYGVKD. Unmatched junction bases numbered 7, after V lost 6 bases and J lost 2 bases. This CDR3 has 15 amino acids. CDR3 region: CAISLQGATNYGYTF. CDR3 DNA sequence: TGTGCCATCAGCCTACAGGGGGCGACGAACTATGGCTACACCTTC.

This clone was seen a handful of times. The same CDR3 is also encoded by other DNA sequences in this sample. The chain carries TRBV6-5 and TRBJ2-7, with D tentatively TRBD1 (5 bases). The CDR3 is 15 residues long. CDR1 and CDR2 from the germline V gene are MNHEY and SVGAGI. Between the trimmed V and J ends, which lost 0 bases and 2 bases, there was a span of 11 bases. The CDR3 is CASSYSRQGTYEQYF. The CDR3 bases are TGTGCCAGCAGTTACTCGAGGCAGGGAACCTACGAGCAGTACTTC.

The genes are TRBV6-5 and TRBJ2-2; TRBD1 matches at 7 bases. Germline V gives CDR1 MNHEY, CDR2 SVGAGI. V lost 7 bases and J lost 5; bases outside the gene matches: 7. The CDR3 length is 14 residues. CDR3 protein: CASKRQGPTGELFF. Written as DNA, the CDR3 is TGTGCCAGCAAGCGACAGGGTCCGACCGGGGAGCTGTTTTTT.

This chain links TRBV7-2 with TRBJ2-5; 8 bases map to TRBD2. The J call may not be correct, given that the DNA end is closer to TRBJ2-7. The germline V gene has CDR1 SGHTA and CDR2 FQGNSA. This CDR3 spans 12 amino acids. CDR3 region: CASKEAGDEQYF. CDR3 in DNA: TGTGCCAGCAAAGAAGCGGGAGACGAGCAGTACTTC.

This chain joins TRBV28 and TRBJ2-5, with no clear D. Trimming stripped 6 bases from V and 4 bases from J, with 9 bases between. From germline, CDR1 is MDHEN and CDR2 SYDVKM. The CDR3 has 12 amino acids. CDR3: CASSRYGETQYF. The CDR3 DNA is TGTGCCAGCAGCAGGTACGGAGAGACCCAGTACTTC.

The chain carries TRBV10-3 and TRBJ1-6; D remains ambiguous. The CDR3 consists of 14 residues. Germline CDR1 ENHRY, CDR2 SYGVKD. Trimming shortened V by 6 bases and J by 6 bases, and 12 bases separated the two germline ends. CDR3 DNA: TGTGCCATCAGGGTCGGCGGCGCTAATTCACCCCTCCACTTT. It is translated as CAIRVGGANSPLHF.

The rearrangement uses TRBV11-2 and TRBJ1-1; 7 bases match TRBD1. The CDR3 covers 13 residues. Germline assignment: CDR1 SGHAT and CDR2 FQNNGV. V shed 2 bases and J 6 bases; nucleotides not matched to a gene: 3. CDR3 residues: CASSLITGAEAFF. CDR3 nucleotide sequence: TGTGCCAGCAGCTTAATAACAGGGGCTGAAGCTTTCTTT.

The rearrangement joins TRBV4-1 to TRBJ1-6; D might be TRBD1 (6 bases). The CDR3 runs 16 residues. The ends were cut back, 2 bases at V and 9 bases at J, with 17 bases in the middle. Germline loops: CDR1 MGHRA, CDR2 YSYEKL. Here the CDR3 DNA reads TGCGCCAGCAGCCAAAACCTACAGGGATTTAGTTCACCCCTCCACTTT. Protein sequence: CASSQNLQGFSSPLHF.

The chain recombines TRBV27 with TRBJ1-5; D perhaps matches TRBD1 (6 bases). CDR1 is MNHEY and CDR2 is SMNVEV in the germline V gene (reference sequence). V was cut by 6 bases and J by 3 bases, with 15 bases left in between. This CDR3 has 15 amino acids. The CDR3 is CASRPTGIPNQPQHF. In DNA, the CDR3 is TGTGCCAGCAGGCCTACAGGGATCCCCAATCAGCCCCAGCATTTT.

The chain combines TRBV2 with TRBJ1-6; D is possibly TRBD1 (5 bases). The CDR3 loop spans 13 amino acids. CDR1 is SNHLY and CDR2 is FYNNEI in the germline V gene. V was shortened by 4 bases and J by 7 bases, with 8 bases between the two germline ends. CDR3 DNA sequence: TGTGCCAGCAGTGTGCGGGGGAATTCACCCCTCCACTTT. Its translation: CASSVRGNSPLHF.